Listed below are T cell receptor beta chains from one sample, sequenced in a study of siplizumab effects on memory and regulatory T cells. Measured with immunoSEQ multiplex PCR; TCRdb has only the in-frame clones, and not every one. The data show roughly 75,000 clones, roughly 93% seen once. Sequencing was done on a sample of CD8+ T cells sorted from blood. These receptors all come from a human donor in good health. Each CDR3 is given with its conserved first and last residue. The order of the fields is V gene, clone size, J gene, D gene, CDR3 protein, CDR3 DNA. The D gene is left open where the match is weak. Only part of the rows carry a size: once, few, many, or a class if the clone is expanded.

V: TRBV7-9; size: -; J: TRBJ1-5; D: TRBD1; CDR3: CASSQGGSQPQHF; DNA: TGTGCCAGCAGCCAGGGGGGGTCCCAGCCCCAGCATTTT
V: TRBV10-1; size: -; J: TRBJ1-1; D: -; CDR3: CASSEGQNTEAFF; DNA: TGCGCCAGCAGCGAGGGACAGAACACTGAAGCTTTCTTT
V: TRBV7-9; size: -; J: TRBJ1-6; D: -; CDR3: CASTAGDRVHF; DNA: TGTGCCAGCACCGCCGGGGACCGGGTCCACTTT
V: TRBV6-6; size: -; J: TRBJ1-1; D: TRBD1; CDR3: CASSYSGQGLNEAFF; DNA: TGTGCCAGCAGTTACTCGGGACAGGGATTAAATGAAGCTTTCTTT
V: TRBV19; size: -; J: TRBJ2-1; D: TRBD2; CDR3: CASSIGTRGRNEQFF; DNA: TGTGCCAGTAGTATAGGAACCCGCGGGAGGAATGAGCAGTTCTTC
V: TRBV6-5; size: -; J: TRBJ1-1; D: -; CDR3: CASSFQDMMNTEAFF; DNA: TGTGCCAGCAGTTTTCAAGACATGATGAACACTGAAGCTTTCTTT
V: TRBV14; size: -; J: TRBJ1-1; D: -; CDR3: CASSQDRSVGNTEAFF; DNA: TGTGCCAGCAGCCAAGATCGTAGTGTCGGGAACACTGAAGCTTTCTTT
V: TRBV15; size: -; J: TRBJ2-1; D: -; CDR3: CATSRVGNEQFF; DNA: TGTGCCACCAGCAGAGTGGGCAATGAGCAGTTCTTC
V: TRBV9; size: -; J: TRBJ2-1; D: -; CDR3: CASSVGGGPYNEQFF; DNA: TGTGCCAGCAGCGTAGGTGGCGGCCCCTACAATGAGCAGTTCTTC
V: TRBV28; size: -; J: TRBJ2-7; D: -; CDR3: CASSDREQYF; DNA: TGTGCCAGCAGCGACAGGGAGCAGTACTTC
V: TRBV7-9; size: once; J: TRBJ2-6; D: TRBD1; CDR3: CASSPDRDSQSGANVLTF; DNA: TGTGCCAGCAGCCCGGACAGGGATAGTCAATCTGGGGCCAACGTCCTGACTTTC
V: TRBV9; size: -; J: TRBJ1-6; D: TRBD1; CDR3: CASSVDDRVGNSPLHF; DNA: TGTGCCAGCAGCGTGGACGACAGGGTTGGAAATTCACCCCTCCACTTT
V: TRBV19; size: -; J: TRBJ1-1; D: -; CDR3: CASSMGHPNTEAFF; DNA: TGTGCCAGTAGTATGGGCCACCCGAACACTGAAGCTTTCTTT
V: TRBV6-1; size: few; J: TRBJ1-6; D: -; CDR3: CASSETWDSPLHF; DNA: TGTGCCAGCAGTGAAACCTGGGATTCACCCCTCCACTTT
V: TRBV30; size: -; J: TRBJ2-1; D: TRBD1; CDR3: CAWGPGGLLYNEQFF; DNA: TGTGCCTGGGGCCCAGGGGGCCTGCTTTACAATGAGCAGTTCTTC
V: TRBV4-1; size: -; J: TRBJ2-7; D: -; CDR3: CASSQEDTDRGGYEQYF; DNA: TGCGCCAGCAGCCAAGAAGACACCGATAGGGGGGGTTACGAGCAGTACTTC
V: TRBV2; size: -; J: TRBJ2-2; D: -; CDR3: CASSQGMDTGELFF; DNA: TGTGCCAGCAGTCAGGGGATGGACACCGGGGAGCTGTTTTTT
V: TRBV9; size: -; J: TRBJ2-7; D: -; CDR3: CASSVGVGDEQYF; DNA: TGTGCCAGCAGCGTGGGGGTGGGGGACGAGCAGTACTTC
V: TRBV14; size: -; J: TRBJ2-7; D: -; CDR3: CASSQVQGGEQYF; DNA: TGTGCCAGCAGCCAAGTTCAGGGCGGCGAGCAGTACTTC
V: TRBV4-2; size: -; J: TRBJ2-1; D: TRBD2; CDR3: CASSLWTSGGADEQFF; DNA: TGTGCCAGCAGCCTCTGGACTAGCGGGGGGGCGGATGAGCAGTTCTTC
V: TRBV15; size: -; J: TRBJ1-2; D: TRBD1; CDR3: CATRIQGDYGYTF; DNA: TGTGCCACCAGGATTCAGGGGGACTATGGCTACACCTTC
V: TRBV6-5; size: -; J: TRBJ2-1; D: -; CDR3: CASSYSAGTLYNEQFF; DNA: TGTGCCAGCAGTTACTCGGCCGGGACACTCTACAATGAGCAGTTCTTC
V: TRBV5-6; size: -; J: TRBJ2-1; D: -; CDR3: CASSLAADSYNEQFF; DNA: TGTGCCAGCAGCTTGGCCGCGGACAGCTACAATGAGCAGTTCTTC
V: TRBV4-3; size: -; J: TRBJ2-1; D: -; CDR3: CASSQFLAISYNEQFF; DNA: TGCGCCAGCAGCCAATTCCTAGCTATCTCCTACAATGAGCAGTTCTTC
V: TRBV12-5; size: -; J: TRBJ2-1; D: -; CDR3: CASGPDLGPNEQFF; DNA: TGTGCTAGTGGCCCGGACTTAGGGCCCAATGAGCAGTTCTTC
V: TRBV7-2; size: -; J: TRBJ2-7; D: -; CDR3: CASSLGQNYEQYF; DNA: TGTGCCAGCAGCTTAGGTCAGAACTACGAGCAGTACTTC
V: TRBV27; size: -; J: TRBJ1-1; D: -; CDR3: CASSYLGVDKNTEAFF; DNA: TGTGCCAGCAGTTACCTCGGGGTCGACAAGAACACTGAAGCTTTCTTT
V: TRBV15; size: -; J: TRBJ2-2; D: -; CDR3: CATSRVHTGELFF; DNA: TGTGCCACCAGCAGAGTTCACACCGGGGAGCTGTTTTTT
V: TRBV11-1; size: -; J: TRBJ1-1; D: -; CDR3: CASSFENTEAFF; DNA: TGTGCCAGCAGCTTTGAAAACACTGAAGCTTTCTTT
V: TRBV5-1; size: -; J: TRBJ2-5; D: TRBD2; CDR3: CASSLSYGGEIQETQYF; DNA: TGCGCCAGCAGCCTGTCTTATGGGGGGGAGATCCAAGAGACCCAGTACTTC
V: TRBV7-9; size: -; J: TRBJ2-3; D: TRBD1; CDR3: CASDRGDTDTQYF; DNA: TGTGCCAGCGACAGGGGAGATACAGATACGCAGTATTTT
V: TRBV12-5; size: -; J: TRBJ2-7; D: -; CDR3: CASGLDSSSYEQYF; DNA: TGTGCTAGTGGTTTGGACAGTAGCTCCTACGAGCAGTACTTC
V: TRBV10-3; size: -; J: TRBJ2-3; D: TRBD2; CDR3: CAIREPRFSGADTQYF; DNA: TGTGCCATCAGAGAACCCCGATTTAGCGGGGCAGATACGCAGTATTTT
V: TRBV28; size: -; J: TRBJ2-7; D: TRBD1; CDR3: CASSPRTGSHEQYF; DNA: TGTGCCAGCAGTCCCCGGACAGGATCCCACGAGCAGTACTTC
V: TRBV6-6; size: -; J: TRBJ1-2; D: TRBD1; CDR3: CASSYSLGQGGGYTF; DNA: TGTGCCAGCAGTTACTCCTTGGGACAGGGAGGTGGCTACACCTTC
V: TRBV11-2; size: -; J: TRBJ2-1; D: -; CDR3: CASRRGGFNEQFF; DNA: TGTGCCAGCAGGAGAGGAGGTTTTAATGAGCAGTTCTTC
V: TRBV7-2; size: -; J: TRBJ1-2; D: TRBD1; CDR3: CASSLEQGPLYGYTF; DNA: TGTGCCAGCAGCTTAGAACAGGGGCCACTCTATGGCTACACCTTC
V: TRBV6-4; size: -; J: TRBJ2-5; D: TRBD2; CDR3: CASSELEPVAGGPETQYF; DNA: TGTGCCAGCAGTGAGCTCGAACCCGTGGCGGGGGGGCCTGAGACCCAGTACTTC
V: TRBV7-3; size: -; J: TRBJ2-2; D: -; CDR3: CASSALKGYTGELFF; DNA: TGTGCCAGCAGCGCACTAAAGGGCTACACCGGGGAGCTGTTTTTT
V: TRBV4-3; size: once; J: TRBJ2-7; D: -; CDR3: CASSQDSGEQYF; DNA: TGCGCCAGCAGCCAAGATAGTGGAGAGCAGTACTTC
V: TRBV5-6; size: -; J: TRBJ2-2; D: -; CDR3: CASSLEVLSDNTGELFF; DNA: TGTGCCAGCAGCTTGGAAGTTTTGTCGGATAACACCGGGGAGCTGTTTTTT
V: TRBV27; size: -; J: TRBJ2-7; D: -; CDR3: CASSSASLTGYEQYF; DNA: TGTGCCAGCAGTTCTGCCTCTCTGACAGGCTACGAGCAGTACTTC
V: TRBV21-1; size: -; J: TRBJ1-5; D: -; CDR3: CASWRGYSNQPQHF; DNA: TGTGCCAGCTGGAGGGGCTATAGCAATCAGCCCCAGCATTTT
V: TRBV7-9; size: -; J: TRBJ2-1; D: TRBD2; CDR3: CASSSWTGEGYNEQFF; DNA: TGTGCCAGCAGCTCCTGGACCGGGGAGGGTTACAATGAGCAGTTCTTC
V: TRBV7-7; size: -; J: TRBJ2-1; D: TRBD1; CDR3: CASSQGQQSYNEQFF; DNA: TGTGCCAGCAGCCAGGGACAGCAATCCTACAATGAGCAGTTCTTC
V: TRBV7-9; size: once; J: TRBJ1-4; D: TRBD1; CDR3: CASSLLLTGANEKLFF; DNA: TGTGCCAGCAGCCTACTCCTAACAGGGGCTAATGAAAAACTGTTTTTT
V: TRBV28; size: -; J: TRBJ1-2; D: TRBD1; CDR3: CASSFYIQGAFYGYTF; DNA: TGTGCCAGCAGTTTCTACATACAGGGGGCATTCTATGGCTACACCTTC
V: TRBV13; size: -; J: TRBJ2-1; D: TRBD1; CDR3: CASSGLRTGGAYNEQFF; DNA: TGTGCCAGCAGCGGGCTCCGTACAGGGGGCGCCTACAATGAGCAGTTCTTC
V: TRBV11-2; size: -; J: TRBJ1-1; D: -; CDR3: CASSLGGNTEAFF; DNA: TGTGCCAGCAGTCTAGGGGGGAACACTGAAGCTTTCTTT
V: TRBV2; size: -; J: TRBJ2-5; D: TRBD1; CDR3: CAREDREETQYF; DNA: TGTGCCAGGGAGGACAGGGAAGAGACCCAGTACTTC
V: TRBV6-1; size: -; J: TRBJ1-2; D: -; CDR3: CASRDTSGGLGYTF; DNA: TGTGCCAGCAGAGACACCAGTGGGGGTTTGGGCTACACCTTC
V: TRBV18; size: -; J: TRBJ2-7; D: -; CDR3: CASRDSRGLYEQYF; DNA: TGTGCCAGCCGCGACAGTCGAGGTTTGTACGAGCAGTACTTC
V: TRBV2; size: -; J: TRBJ2-1; D: -; CDR3: CASSEVVRGNEQFF; DNA: TGTGCCAGCAGTGAAGTAGTCAGGGGAAATGAGCAGTTCTTC
V: TRBV28; size: -; J: TRBJ1-3; D: TRBD1; CDR3: CASSPLPGGAGGSGNTIYF; DNA: TGTGCCAGCAGTCCCCTCCCTGGGGGCGCAGGGGGATCTGGAAACACCATATATTTT
V: TRBV9; size: -; J: TRBJ1-1; D: TRBD1; CDR3: CASSDPRDRGGSTEAFF; DNA: TGTGCCAGCAGTGATCCTCGGGACAGGGGAGGGAGCACTGAAGCTTTCTTT